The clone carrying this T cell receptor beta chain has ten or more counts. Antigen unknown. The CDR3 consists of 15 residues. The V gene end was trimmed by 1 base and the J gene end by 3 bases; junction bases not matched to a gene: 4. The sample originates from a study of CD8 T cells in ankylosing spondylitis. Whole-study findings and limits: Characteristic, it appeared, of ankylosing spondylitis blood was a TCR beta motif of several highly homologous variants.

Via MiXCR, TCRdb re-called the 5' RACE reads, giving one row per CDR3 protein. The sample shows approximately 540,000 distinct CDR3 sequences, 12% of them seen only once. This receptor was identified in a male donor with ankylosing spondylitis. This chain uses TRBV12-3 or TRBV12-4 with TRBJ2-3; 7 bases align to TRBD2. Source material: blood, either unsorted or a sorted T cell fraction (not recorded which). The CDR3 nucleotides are TGTGCCAGCAGTTTAGGCGGGAGTGGGACAGATACGCAGTATTTT. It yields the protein CASSLGGSGTDTQYF.